This is a list of T cell receptor beta chains from one sample in a study of read filtering for tumor transcriptome and immune sequencing. TCRdb re-called the reads through MiXCR, storing one row per CDR3 protein. Of approximately 57,000 distinct CDR3 sequences in the sample, more than 9% were seen once. Sequences were obtained from a population of CD138-negative cells sorted from bone marrow. The receptors shown here come from a donor at least 40 years old with multiple myeloma. CDR3s include the opening cysteine and the closing phenylalanine or tryptophan. D genes are given only for firm matches. Some rows mark clone size as missing; the rest say once, few, many or name a class of expanded clone.

j_gene: TRBJ2-3
d_gene: TRBD1
abundance: .
v_gene: TRBV13
CDR3nt: TGTGCCAGCAGCTTAGAAGGAGGCAGGGGGATGGATACGCAGTATTTT
CDR3aa: CASSLEGGRGMDTQYF

j_gene: TRBJ2-1
d_gene: TRBD1
abundance: many
v_gene: TRBV5-1
CDR3nt: TGCGCCAGCAGCTTGATCCCGGGACAGGCAACCAATGAGCAGTTCTTC
CDR3aa: CASSLIPGQATNEQFF

j_gene: TRBJ2-1
d_gene: .
abundance: .
v_gene: TRBV25-1
CDR3nt: TGTGCCAGCAGTGAATATTTCCCCTCGAAAGGGCAGTTCTTC
CDR3aa: CASSEYFPSKGQFF

j_gene: TRBJ2-5
d_gene: TRBD1
abundance: many
v_gene: TRBV27
CDR3nt: TGTGCCAGCAGTCCGTGGTCCTCGGACAGGGAAGAGACCCAGTACTTC
CDR3aa: CASSPWSSDREETQYF

j_gene: TRBJ2-7
d_gene: .
abundance: many
v_gene: TRBV7-2
CDR3nt: TGTGCCAGCAGCAGAAGGCAGGGCGTTTCCGAGCAGTACTTC
CDR3aa: CASSRRQGVSEQYF

j_gene: TRBJ2-5
d_gene: TRBD2
abundance: many
v_gene: TRBV7-3
CDR3nt: TGTGCCAGCAGCTTAATAGCGGGGGGGCTTGGAGAGACCCAGTACTTC
CDR3aa: CASSLIAGGLGETQYF

j_gene: TRBJ1-1
d_gene: TRBD1
abundance: many
v_gene: TRBV10-3
CDR3nt: TGTGCCATCAGTGATGACAGGGGATTAATGGTGAACACTGAAGCTTTCTTT
CDR3aa: CAISDDRGLMVNTEAFF

j_gene: TRBJ1-5
d_gene: .
abundance: many
v_gene: TRBV7-2
CDR3nt: TGTGCCAGCAGCCCCCGGCCCCTCCCCAATCAGCCCCAGCATTTT
CDR3aa: CASSPRPLPNQPQHF

j_gene: TRBJ1-4
d_gene: TRBD1
abundance: many
v_gene: TRBV5-5
CDR3nt: TGTGCCAGCAGCCTTCCGGGACAGCTAATGTTTTTT
CDR3aa: CASSLPGQLMFF

j_gene: TRBJ1-4
d_gene: TRBD1
abundance: many
v_gene: TRBV18
CDR3nt: TGTGCCAGCTCACCACCAACAGGGGCTGAAAAACTGTTTTTT
CDR3aa: CASSPPTGAEKLFF

j_gene: TRBJ2-3
d_gene: .
abundance: .
v_gene: TRBV12-3/TRBV12-4
CDR3nt: TGTGCCAGCAGTTTCAACACAGCTGGAGATACGCAGTATTTT
CDR3aa: CASSFNTAGDTQYF

j_gene: TRBJ2-1
d_gene: TRBD1
abundance: many
v_gene: TRBV5-5
CDR3nt: TGTGCCAGCAGCCTACGCCCACCGGGACAGGGGTTTAGCAATGAGCAGTTCTTC
CDR3aa: CASSLRPPGQGFSNEQFF

j_gene: TRBJ1-5
d_gene: .
abundance: many
v_gene: TRBV6-2/TRBV6-3
CDR3nt: TGTGCCAGCAGTTACCGGGTAACCGAGAATCAGCCCCAGCATTTT
CDR3aa: CASSYRVTENQPQHF

j_gene: TRBJ1-5
d_gene: .
abundance: many
v_gene: TRBV6-5
CDR3nt: TGTGCCACCTCCCGGGGCGGCTCGGGTTGGAATCAGCCCCAGCATTTT
CDR3aa: CATSRGGSGWNQPQHF

j_gene: TRBJ2-1
d_gene: .
abundance: many
v_gene: TRBV5-6
CDR3nt: TGTGCCAGCAGCGCAACCGGGGTCCCGGGCAATGAGCAGTTCTTC
CDR3aa: CASSATGVPGNEQFF

j_gene: TRBJ2-1
d_gene: TRBD2
abundance: many
v_gene: TRBV14
CDR3nt: TGTGCCAGCAGCTCGACTAGCGGGGCCGTGGAAGAGCAGTTCTTC
CDR3aa: CASSSTSGAVEEQFF